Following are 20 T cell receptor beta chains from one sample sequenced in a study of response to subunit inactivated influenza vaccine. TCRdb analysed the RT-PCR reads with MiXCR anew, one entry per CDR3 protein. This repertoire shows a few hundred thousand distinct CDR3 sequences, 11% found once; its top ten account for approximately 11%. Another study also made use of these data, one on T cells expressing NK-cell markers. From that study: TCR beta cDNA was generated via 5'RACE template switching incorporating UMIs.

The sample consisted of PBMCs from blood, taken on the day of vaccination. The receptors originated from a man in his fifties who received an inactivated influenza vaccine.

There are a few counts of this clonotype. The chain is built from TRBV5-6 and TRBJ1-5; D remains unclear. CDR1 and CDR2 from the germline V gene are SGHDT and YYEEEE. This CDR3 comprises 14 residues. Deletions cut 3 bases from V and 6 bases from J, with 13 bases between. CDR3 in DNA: TGTGCCAGCAGCTCCTCGCCAAGGAGTCAGCCCCAGCATTTT. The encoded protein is CASSSSPRSQPQHF. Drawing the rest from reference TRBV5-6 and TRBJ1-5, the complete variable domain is DAGVTQSPTHLIKTRGQQVTLRCSPKSGHDTVSWYQQALGQGPQFIFQYYEEEERQRGNFPDRFSGHQFPNYSSELNVNALLLGDSALYLCASSSSPRSQPQHFGDGTRLSIL.

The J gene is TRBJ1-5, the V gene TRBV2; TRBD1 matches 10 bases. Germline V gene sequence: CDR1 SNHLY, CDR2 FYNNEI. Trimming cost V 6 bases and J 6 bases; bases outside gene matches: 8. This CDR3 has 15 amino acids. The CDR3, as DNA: TGTGCCAGCAGAGCGGACAGGGGGTTTCTTCAGCCCCAGCATTTT. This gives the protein CASRADRGFLQPQHF.

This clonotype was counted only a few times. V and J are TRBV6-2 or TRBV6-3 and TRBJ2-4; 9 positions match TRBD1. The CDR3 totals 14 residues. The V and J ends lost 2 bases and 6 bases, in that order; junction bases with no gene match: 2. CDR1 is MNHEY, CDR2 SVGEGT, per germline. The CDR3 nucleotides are TGTGCCAGCAGTTACGCGGGACAGGGAAACATTCAGTACTTC. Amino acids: CASSYAGQGNIQYF.

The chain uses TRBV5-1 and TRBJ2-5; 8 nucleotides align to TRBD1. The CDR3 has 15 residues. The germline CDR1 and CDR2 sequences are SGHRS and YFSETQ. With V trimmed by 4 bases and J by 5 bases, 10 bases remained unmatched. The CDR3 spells CASSQVGDRSETQYF. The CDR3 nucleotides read TGCGCCAGCAGCCAGGTGGGGGACAGGTCGGAGACCCAGTACTTC.

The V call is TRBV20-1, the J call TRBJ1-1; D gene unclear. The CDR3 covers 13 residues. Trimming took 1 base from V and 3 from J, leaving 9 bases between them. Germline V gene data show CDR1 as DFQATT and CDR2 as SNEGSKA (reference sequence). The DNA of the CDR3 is TGCAGTGCTAGAGGTGGATGGGACACTGAAGCTTTCTTT. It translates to CSARGGWDTEAFF.

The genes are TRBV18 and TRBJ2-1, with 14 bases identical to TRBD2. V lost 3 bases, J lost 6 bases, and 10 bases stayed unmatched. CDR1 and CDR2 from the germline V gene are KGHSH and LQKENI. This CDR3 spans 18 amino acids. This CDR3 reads CASSPLGLAGGSGNEQFF. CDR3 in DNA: TGTGCCAGCTCACCCCTTGGACTAGCGGGAGGTTCGGGCAATGAGCAGTTCTTC.

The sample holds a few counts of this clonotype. The CDR3 bases are TGCAGCGTTGAGTGGGGGGCCGATACGCAGTATTTT. It specifies CSVEWGADTQYF. The rearrangement uses TRBV29-1 and TRBJ2-3; the D call may be TRBD1 or TRBD2 (6 bases each). With 3 bases removed from V and 6 bases from J, the gap between germline ends came to 10 bases. There are 12 residues in the CDR3. From germline, CDR1 is SQVTM and CDR2 ANQGSEA.

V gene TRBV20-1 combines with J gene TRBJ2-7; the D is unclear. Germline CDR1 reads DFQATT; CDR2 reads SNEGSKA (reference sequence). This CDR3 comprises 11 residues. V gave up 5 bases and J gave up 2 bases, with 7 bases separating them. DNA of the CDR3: TGCAGTGCTGGGGTGGCCTACGAGCAGTACTTC. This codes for CSAGVAYEQYF.

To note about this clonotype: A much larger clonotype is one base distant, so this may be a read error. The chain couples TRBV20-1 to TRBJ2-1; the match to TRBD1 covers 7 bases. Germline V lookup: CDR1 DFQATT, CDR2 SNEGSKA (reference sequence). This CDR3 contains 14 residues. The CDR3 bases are TGCAGTGTTAGACCAGGACAGGTGGTCAATGAGCAGTTCTTC. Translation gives CSVRPGQVVNEQFF.

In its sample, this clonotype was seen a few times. The DNA for the CDR3 is TGTGCCATCAGTCTTCTAGCGGGAGAGGGCGATGAGCAGTTCTTC. Amino acid sequence: CAISLLAGEGDEQFF. V gene TRBV10-3 combines with J gene TRBJ2-1; the match to TRBD2 covers 10 bases. After removal of 5 bases from V and 8 bases from J, the junction contained 9 bases not matched to a gene. The CDR3 extends over 15 amino acids. CDR1 ENHRY and CDR2 SYGVKD come from the germline V gene.

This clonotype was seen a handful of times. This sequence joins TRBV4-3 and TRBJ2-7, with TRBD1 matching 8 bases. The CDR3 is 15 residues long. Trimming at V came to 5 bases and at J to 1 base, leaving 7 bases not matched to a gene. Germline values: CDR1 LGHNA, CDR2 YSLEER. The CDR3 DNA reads TGCGCCAGCAGCTACACCAGGGGGCCATCCTACGAGCAGTACTTC. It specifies CASSYTRGPSYEQYF.

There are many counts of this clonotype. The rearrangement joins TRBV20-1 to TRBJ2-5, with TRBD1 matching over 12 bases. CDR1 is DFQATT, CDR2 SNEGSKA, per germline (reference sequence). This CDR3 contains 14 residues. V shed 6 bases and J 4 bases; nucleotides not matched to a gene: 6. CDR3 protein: CSAGDRGRAETQYF. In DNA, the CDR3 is TGCAGTGCCGGGGACAGGGGGCGAGCAGAGACCCAGTACTTC.

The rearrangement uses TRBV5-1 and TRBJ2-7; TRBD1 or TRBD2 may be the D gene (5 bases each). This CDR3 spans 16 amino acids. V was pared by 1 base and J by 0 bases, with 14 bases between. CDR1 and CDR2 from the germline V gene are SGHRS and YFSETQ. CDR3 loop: CASSLLGAGSSYEQYF. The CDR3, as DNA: TGCGCCAGCAGCTTGTTAGGGGCAGGGAGCTCCTACGAGCAGTACTTC.

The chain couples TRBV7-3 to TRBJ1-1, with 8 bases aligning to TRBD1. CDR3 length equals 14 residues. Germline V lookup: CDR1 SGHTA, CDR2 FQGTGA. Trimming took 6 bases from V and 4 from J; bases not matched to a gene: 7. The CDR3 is CASSRTGLGTEAFF. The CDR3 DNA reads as TGTGCCAGCAGTCGGACAGGGTTAGGCACTGAAGCTTTCTTT. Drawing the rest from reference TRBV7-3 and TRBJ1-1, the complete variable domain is GAGVSQTPSNKVTEKGKYVELRCDPISGHTALYWYRQSLGQGPEFLIYFQGTGAADDSGLPNDRFFAVRPEGSVSTLKIQRTERGDSAVYLCASSRTGLGTEAFFGQGTRLTVV.

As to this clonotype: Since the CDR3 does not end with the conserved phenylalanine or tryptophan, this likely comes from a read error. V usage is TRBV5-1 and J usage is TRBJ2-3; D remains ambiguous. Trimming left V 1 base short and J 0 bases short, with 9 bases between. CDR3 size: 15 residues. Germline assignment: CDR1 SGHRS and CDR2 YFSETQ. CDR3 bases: TGCGCCAGCAGCTTGTTTCCGGAAAGCACAGATACGCAGTATTGT. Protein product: CASSLFPESTDTQYC.

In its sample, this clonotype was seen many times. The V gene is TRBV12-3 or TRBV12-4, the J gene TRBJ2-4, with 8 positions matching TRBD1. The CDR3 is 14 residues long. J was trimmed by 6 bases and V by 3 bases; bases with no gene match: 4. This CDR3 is CASSLRDRGNIQYF. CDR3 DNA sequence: TGTGCCAGCAGTTTGAGAGACAGGGGAAACATTCAGTACTTC.

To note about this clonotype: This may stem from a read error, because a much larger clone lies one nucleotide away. In nucleotides, the CDR3 is TGTGCCAGTAGTGCCGCCGGGACAAACATCGGGGAGCTGTTTTTT. This encodes CASSAAGTNIGELFF. The J gene is TRBJ2-2, the V gene TRBV19; maybe TRBD1 (6 bases). Per the germline V gene, CDR1 is LNHDA and CDR2 is SQIVND (reference sequence). The CDR3 loop spans 15 amino acids.

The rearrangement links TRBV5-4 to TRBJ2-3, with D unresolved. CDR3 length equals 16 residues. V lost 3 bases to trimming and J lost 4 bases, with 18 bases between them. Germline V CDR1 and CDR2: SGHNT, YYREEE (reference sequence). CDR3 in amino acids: CASSSRASPTPDTQYF. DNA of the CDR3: TGTGCCAGCAGCTCACGAGCGTCACCAACTCCAGATACGCAGTATTTT. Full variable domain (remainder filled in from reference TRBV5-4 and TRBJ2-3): ETGVTQSPTHLIKTRGQQVTLRCSSQSGHNTVSWYQQALGQGPQFIFQYYREEENGRGNFPPRFSGLQFPNYSSELNVNALELDDSALYLCASSSRASPTPDTQYFGPGTRLTVL.

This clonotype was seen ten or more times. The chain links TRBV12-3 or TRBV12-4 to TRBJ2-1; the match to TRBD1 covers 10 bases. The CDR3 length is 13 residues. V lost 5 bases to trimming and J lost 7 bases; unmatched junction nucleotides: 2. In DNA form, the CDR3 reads TGTGCCAGCAGTCGGGGACAGGGGAATGAGCAGTTCTTC. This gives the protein CASSRGQGNEQFF.

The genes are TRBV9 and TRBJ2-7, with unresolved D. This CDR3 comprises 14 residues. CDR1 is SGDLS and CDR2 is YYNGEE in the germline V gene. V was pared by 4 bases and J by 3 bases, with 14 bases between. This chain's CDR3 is CASSPNLGSYEQYF. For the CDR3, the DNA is TGTGCCAGCAGCCCTAATTTGGGCAGCTACGAGCAGTACTTC.